This TCR beta chain was retrieved from a study of blood T cells in healthy people across ages. The sample providers were healthy Caucasian people from Russia, aged about 6 to 100. At least 5.5 micrograms of total RNA were extracted per sample. Sample-barcoded 5' priming and a J-beta primer mix drove a second PCR of about 6 to 12 cycles. TCRdb re-called the 5' RACE reads with MiXCR, one entry per CDR3 protein. The table lists about 1.6 million distinct CDR3 sequences, about 31% of them singletons. Study conclusions and caveats: Among T cells, TCR beta diversity per million cells dropped roughly linearly as age rose.

About this clonotype itself: Its target is unknown.

This CDR3 region has 13 residues. Trimming took 5 bases from V and 6 from J, leaving 14 bases between them. CDR1 is SGHVS, CDR2 FNYEAQ, per germline. Material for sequencing was blood. This sequence was found in a woman under 40 in good health. The gene calls are TRBV7-6 and TRBJ2-7, with D possibly TRBD2 on 6 matching bases. The CDR3 is CASSKDRGSEQYF. CDR3 nucleotides: TGTGCCAGCAGCAAAGACCGGGGGTCCGAGCAGTACTTC.